A selection of T cell receptor beta chains follows, all from one sample in a study of regulatory T cells in long-lasting Graves disease. TCRdb reprocessed the multiplex PCR reads with MiXCR, giving one entry per CDR3 protein. The data show roughly 360,000 distinct CDR3 sequences, approximately 12% seen once. This sample also appeared in a second study, on T cells in Graves' hyperthyroidism and ophthalmopathy.

The sample here was peripheral blood mononuclear cells (PBMCs), taken at new diagnosis, from a patient treated with antithyroid drugs. These receptors all come from a woman younger than 35 with Graves disease. The CDR3 runs from the conserved cysteine through the conserved F or W. A D gene is named only where the DNA matches it firmly. Not all rows give a size; the values are once, few, many and, for expanded clones, a class.

V gene	D gene	J gene	clone size	CDR3 protein	CDR3 DNA
TRBV5-1	TRBD2	TRBJ2-4	many	CASSSTPTSGGNIQYF	TGCGCCAGCAGCTCGACCCCCACGAGCGGGGGCAACATTCAGTACTTC
TRBV6-1	.	TRBJ1-3	many	CASSETGNTIYF	TGTGCCAGCAGTGAAACAGGGAACACCATATATTTT
TRBV4-1	TRBD1	TRBJ1-1	few	CASSPMDRRNTEAFF	TGCGCCAGCAGCCCTATGGACAGGCGGAACACTGAAGCTTTCTTT
TRBV6-2/TRBV6-3	TRBD1	TRBJ1-2	many	CASGSETGRPTNYGYTF	TGTGCCAGCGGATCTGAGACAGGGAGGCCTACTAACTATGGCTACACCTTC
TRBV30	TRBD1	TRBJ1-4	.	CAWSKGTGGREKLFF	TGTGCCTGGAGTAAAGGGACAGGGGGACGAGAAAAACTGTTTTTT
TRBV19	TRBD2	TRBJ2-2	many	CASSIASGGPNTGELFF	TGTGCCAGTAGTATAGCTAGCGGGGGTCCAAACACCGGGGAGCTGTTTTTT
TRBV20-1	TRBD2	TRBJ2-3	.	CSASTGTSGGYTDTQYF	TGCAGTGCTAGTACCGGGACTAGCGGGGGATACACAGATACGCAGTATTTT
TRBV4-1	.	TRBJ1-3	many	CASSQGVPLSGNTIYF	TGCGCCAGCAGCCAAGGTGTCCCTCTCTCTGGAAACACCATATATTTT
TRBV6-2/TRBV6-3	TRBD1	TRBJ1-5	many	CASSYWTLDRGYNQPQHF	TGTGCCAGCAGTTACTGGACCCTCGACAGGGGCTACAATCAGCCCCAGCATTTT
TRBV2	.	TRBJ1-1	many	CASSEGSVDTEAFF	TGTGCCAGCAGTGAAGGGTCGGTGGACACTGAAGCTTTCTTT
TRBV7-9	TRBD2	TRBJ2-3	many	CASSLILLGLAGRTDTQYF	TGTGCCAGCAGCTTAATTCTTCTAGGGCTAGCGGGGCGCACAGATACGCAGTATTTT
TRBV28	.	TRBJ1-5	.	CASTPSNQPQHF	TGTGCCAGCACCCCAAGTAATCAGCCCCAGCATTTT
TRBV20-1	.	TRBJ2-7	few	CSARVGVLYEQYF	TGCAGTGCTCGGGTGGGAGTATTGTACGAGCAGTACTTC
TRBV4-3	.	TRBJ2-3	.	CASSPQEGATDTQYF	TGCGCCAGCAGCCCGCAGGAGGGGGCAACAGATACGCAGTATTTT
TRBV5-5	TRBD2	TRBJ2-5	many	CASSTELAGGQETQYF	TGTGCCAGCAGCACCGAACTAGCGGGGGGGCAAGAGACCCAGTACTTC
TRBV7-2	TRBD2	TRBJ2-1	many	CASSLAASGGLNEQFF	TGTGCCAGCAGCTTAGCGGCTAGCGGGGGTTTGAATGAGCAGTTCTTC
TRBV7-2	.	TRBJ2-1	many	CASTAGTFNYNEQFF	TGTGCCAGCACCGCCGGGACTTTTAACTACAATGAGCAGTTCTTC
TRBV12-3/TRBV12-4	TRBD1	TRBJ1-4	many	CASSFKQGALRLINEKLFF	TGTGCCAGCAGTTTCAAACAGGGGGCCCTGAGGCTCATCAATGAAAAACTGTTTTTT
TRBV30	.	TRBJ1-5	many	CAWSLGQADQPQHF	TGTGCCTGGAGTTTGGGGCAAGCAGATCAGCCCCAGCATTTT
TRBV19	TRBD2	TRBJ2-1	.	CASNRRGGPYNEQFF	TGTGCCAGTAATCGTAGGGGAGGGCCCTACAATGAGCAGTTCTTC
TRBV12-3/TRBV12-4	.	TRBJ1-1	few	CASTFRRVVSEAFF	TGTGCCAGCACCTTCCGCAGGGTTGTTTCTGAAGCTTTCTTT
TRBV5-1	TRBD1	TRBJ1-2	.	CASSNYRGSYGYTF	TGCGCCAGCAGCAACTACAGGGGGAGCTATGGCTACACCTTC
TRBV27	.	TRBJ2-1	many	CASSSGAGDEQFF	TGTGCCAGCAGTTCCGGGGCCGGGGATGAGCAGTTCTTC
TRBV7-6	TRBD1	TRBJ1-2	few	CASSLFGTGGYGYTF	TGTGCCAGCAGCTTATTCGGGACAGGAGGGTATGGCTACACCTTC
TRBV19	.	TRBJ1-2	.	CASSLRDTTYGYTF	TGTGCCAGTAGTCTCCGGGACACCACCTATGGCTACACCTTC
TRBV3-1	.	TRBJ1-1	many	CASSHLENTEAFF	TGTGCCAGCAGCCATCTAGAGAACACTGAAGCTTTCTTT
TRBV4-2	.	TRBJ1-5	.	CASSQTLGDRNQPQHF	TGTGCCAGCAGCCAAACCCTAGGGGACCGGAATCAGCCCCAGCATTTT
TRBV24-1	TRBD1	TRBJ2-1	many	CATSDLWTGTYRTDNEQFF	TGTGCCACCAGTGATTTGTGGACAGGCACTTATAGGACCGACAATGAGCAGTTCTTC
TRBV3-1	.	TRBJ2-3	many	CASSQDWASSTDTQYF	TGTGCCAGCAGCCAAGACTGGGCGTCTAGCACAGATACGCAGTATTTT
TRBV4-1	.	TRBJ1-1	.	CASKQGSFRTSTEAFF	TGCGCCAGCAAACAGGGCTCGTTCAGAACGAGCACTGAAGCTTTCTTT
TRBV28	TRBD2	TRBJ2-7	many	CASESPRGTSGYEQYF	TGTGCCAGTGAATCGCCCCGGGGGACTAGCGGTTACGAGCAGTACTTC
TRBV6-9	.	TRBJ1-2	many	CASSYHPIVRVNYGYTF	TGTGCCAGCAGTTACCACCCTATCGTGAGGGTTAACTATGGCTACACCTTC
TRBV24-1	TRBD2	TRBJ2-3	many	CATRSGLAPDTQYF	TGTGCCACCCGATCAGGACTAGCGCCAGATACGCAGTATTTT
TRBV20-1	.	TRBJ2-7	many	CSARGVGADYEQYF	TGCAGTGCTAGAGGGGTAGGGGCGGACTACGAGCAGTACTTC
TRBV19	TRBD2	TRBJ2-1	few	CASSLMGLAGLGSYNEQFF	TGTGCCAGTAGTTTGATGGGACTAGCGGGATTGGGATCCTACAATGAGCAGTTCTTC
TRBV20-1	TRBD2	TRBJ2-1	few	CSARGFSGRGNEQFF	TGCAGTGCTAGAGGCTTCAGCGGGAGGGGGAATGAGCAGTTCTTC
TRBV7-2	.	TRBJ2-7	many	CASSRGGGAGERAGQYF	TGTGCCAGCAGCCGAGGTGGCGGGGCAGGGGAACGAGCAGGGCAGTACTTC
TRBV27	TRBD1	TRBJ1-5	.	CASSLSRGPGNQPQHF	TGTGCCAGCAGTTTATCCAGGGGGCCCGGCAATCAGCCCCAGCATTTT
TRBV7-8	TRBD2	TRBJ2-1	many	CASSWAGGPYNEQFF	TGTGCCAGCAGCTGGGCGGGAGGGCCCTACAATGAGCAGTTCTTC
TRBV20-1	.	TRBJ1-1	many	CSARSSKAFF	TGCAGTGCTAGGTCCAGTAAAGCTTTCTTT
TRBV6-5	.	TRBJ2-7	many	CASSYQRPGEEQYF	TGTGCCAGCAGTTACCAACGCCCTGGCGAAGAGCAGTACTTC
TRBV20-1	.	TRBJ1-2	many	CSARGGRQRSGYTF	TGCAGTGCTAGAGGGGGACGTCAAAGATCCGGCTACACCTTC